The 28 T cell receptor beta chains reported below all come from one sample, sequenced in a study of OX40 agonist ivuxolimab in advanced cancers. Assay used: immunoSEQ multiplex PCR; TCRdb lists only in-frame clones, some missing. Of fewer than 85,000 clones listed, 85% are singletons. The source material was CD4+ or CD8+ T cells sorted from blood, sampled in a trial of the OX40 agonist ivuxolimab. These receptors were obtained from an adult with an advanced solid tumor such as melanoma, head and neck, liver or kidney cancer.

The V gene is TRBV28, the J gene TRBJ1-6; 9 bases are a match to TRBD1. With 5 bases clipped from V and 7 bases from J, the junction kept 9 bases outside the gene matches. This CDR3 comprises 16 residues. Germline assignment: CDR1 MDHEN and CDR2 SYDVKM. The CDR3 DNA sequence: TGTGCCAGCAGTGTACGGGACAGGGTTGAGAATTCACCCCTCCACTTT. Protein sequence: CASSVRDRVENSPLHF.

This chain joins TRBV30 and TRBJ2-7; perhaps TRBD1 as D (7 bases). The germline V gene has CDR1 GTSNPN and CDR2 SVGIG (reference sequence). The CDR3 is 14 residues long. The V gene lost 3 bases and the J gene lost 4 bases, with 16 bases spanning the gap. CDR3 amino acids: CAWSRGVVLYEQYF. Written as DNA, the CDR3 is TGTGCCTGGAGCAGGGGGGTTGTCCTTTACGAGCAGTACTTC.

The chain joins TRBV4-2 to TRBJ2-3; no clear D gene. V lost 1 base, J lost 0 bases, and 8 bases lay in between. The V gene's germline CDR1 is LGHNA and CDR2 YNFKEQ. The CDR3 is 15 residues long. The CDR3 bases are TGTGCCAGCAGCCAAGGTGGCAGGAGCACAGATACGCAGTATTTT. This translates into CASSQGGRSTDTQYF.

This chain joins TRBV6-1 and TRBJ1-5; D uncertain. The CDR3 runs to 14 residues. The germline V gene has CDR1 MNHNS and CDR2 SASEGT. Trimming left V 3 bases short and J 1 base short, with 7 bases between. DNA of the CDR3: TGTGCCAGCAGTGAGCAGACGAGCAATCAGCCCCAGCATTTT. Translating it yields CASSEQTSNQPQHF.

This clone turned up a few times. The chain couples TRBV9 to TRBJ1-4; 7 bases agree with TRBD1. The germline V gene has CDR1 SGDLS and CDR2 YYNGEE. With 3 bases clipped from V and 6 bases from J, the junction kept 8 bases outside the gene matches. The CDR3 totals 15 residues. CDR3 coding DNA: TGTGCCAGCAGCGGCCGAGGGACAGTGGATGAAAAACTGTTTTTT. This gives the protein CASSGRGTVDEKLFF. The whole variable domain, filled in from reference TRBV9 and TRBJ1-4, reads DSGVTQTPKHLITATGQRVTLRCSPRSGDLSVYWYQQSLDQGLQFLIQYYNGEERAKGNILERFSAQQFPDLHSELNLSSLELGDSALYFCASSGRGTVDEKLFFGSGTQLSVL.

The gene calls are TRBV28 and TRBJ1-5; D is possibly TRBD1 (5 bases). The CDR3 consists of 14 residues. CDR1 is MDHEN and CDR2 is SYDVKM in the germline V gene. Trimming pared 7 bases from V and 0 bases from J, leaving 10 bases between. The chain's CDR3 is CASMGGGSNQPQHF. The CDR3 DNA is TGTGCCAGCATGGGGGGGGGTAGCAATCAGCCCCAGCATTTT.

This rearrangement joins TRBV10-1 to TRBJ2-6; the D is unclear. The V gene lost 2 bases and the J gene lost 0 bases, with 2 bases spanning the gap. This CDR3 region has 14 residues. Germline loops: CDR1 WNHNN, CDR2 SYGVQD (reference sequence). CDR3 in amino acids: CASSESSGANVLTF. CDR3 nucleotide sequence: TGCGCCAGCAGTGAGAGCTCTGGGGCCAACGTCCTGACTTTC.

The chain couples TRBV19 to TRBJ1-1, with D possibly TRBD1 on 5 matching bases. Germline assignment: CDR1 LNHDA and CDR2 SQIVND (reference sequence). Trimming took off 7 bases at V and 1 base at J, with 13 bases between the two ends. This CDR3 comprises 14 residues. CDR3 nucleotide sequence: TGTGCCAGTAATTTAGGGGCTAGGAACACTGAAGCTTTCTTT. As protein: CASNLGARNTEAFF.

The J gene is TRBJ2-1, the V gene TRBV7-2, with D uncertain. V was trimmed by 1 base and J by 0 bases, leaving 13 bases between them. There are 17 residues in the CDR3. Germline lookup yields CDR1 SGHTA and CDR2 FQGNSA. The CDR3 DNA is TGTGCCAGCAGCTTAGAAGTAGTCAGAATCTCCTACAATGAGCAGTTCTTC. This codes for CASSLEVVRISYNEQFF.

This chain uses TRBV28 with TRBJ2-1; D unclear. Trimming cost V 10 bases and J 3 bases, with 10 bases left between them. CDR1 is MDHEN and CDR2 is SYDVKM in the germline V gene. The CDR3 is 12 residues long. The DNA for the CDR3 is TGTGCCACCGGCGGCTACTACAATGAGCAGTTCTTC. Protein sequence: CATGGYYNEQFF.

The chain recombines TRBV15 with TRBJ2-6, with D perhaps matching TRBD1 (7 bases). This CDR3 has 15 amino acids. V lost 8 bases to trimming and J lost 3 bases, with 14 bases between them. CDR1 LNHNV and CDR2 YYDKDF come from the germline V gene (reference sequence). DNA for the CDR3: TGTGCCACCGAGGCAGGGGGAGGTGGGGCCAACGTCCTGACTTTC. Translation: CATEAGGGGANVLTF.

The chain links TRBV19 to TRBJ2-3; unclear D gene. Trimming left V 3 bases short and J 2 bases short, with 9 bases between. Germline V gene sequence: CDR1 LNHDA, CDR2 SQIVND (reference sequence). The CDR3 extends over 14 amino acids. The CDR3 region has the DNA TGTGCCAGTAGTATTCAAAGGGCCACAGATACGCAGTATTTT. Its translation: CASSIQRATDTQYF. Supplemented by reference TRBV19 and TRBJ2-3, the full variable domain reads DGGITQSPKYLFRKEGQNVTLSCEQNLNHDAMYWYRQDPGQGLRLIYYSQIVNDFQKGDIAEGYSVSREKKESFPLTVTSAQKNPTAFYLCASSIQRATDTQYFGPGTRLTVL.

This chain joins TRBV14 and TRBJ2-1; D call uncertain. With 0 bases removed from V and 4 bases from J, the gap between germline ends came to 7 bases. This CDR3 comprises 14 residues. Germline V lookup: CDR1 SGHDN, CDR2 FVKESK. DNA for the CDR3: TGTGCCAGCAGCCAAGATGGAAGATACAATGAGCAGTTCTTC. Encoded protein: CASSQDGRYNEQFF.

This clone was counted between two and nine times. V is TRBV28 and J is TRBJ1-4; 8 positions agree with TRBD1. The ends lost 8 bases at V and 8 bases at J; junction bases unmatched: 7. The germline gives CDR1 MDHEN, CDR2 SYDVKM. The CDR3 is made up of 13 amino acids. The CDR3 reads CASGGQGAEKLFF. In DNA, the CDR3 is TGTGCCAGCGGGGGGCAGGGGGCCGAAAAACTGTTTTTT.

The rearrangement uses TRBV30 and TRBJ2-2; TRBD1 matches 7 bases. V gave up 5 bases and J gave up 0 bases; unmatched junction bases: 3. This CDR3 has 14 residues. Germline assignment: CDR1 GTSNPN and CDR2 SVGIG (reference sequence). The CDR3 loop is CAWETGTNTGELFF. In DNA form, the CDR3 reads TGTGCCTGGGAGACAGGGACGAACACCGGGGAGCTGTTTTTT.

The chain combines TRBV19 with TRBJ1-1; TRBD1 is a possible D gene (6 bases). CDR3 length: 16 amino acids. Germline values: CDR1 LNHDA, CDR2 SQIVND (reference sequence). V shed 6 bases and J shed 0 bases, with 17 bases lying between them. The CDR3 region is CASSPGQGRMNTEAFF. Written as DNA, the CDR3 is TGTGCCAGTAGCCCGGGGCAGGGGCGAATGAACACTGAAGCTTTCTTT.

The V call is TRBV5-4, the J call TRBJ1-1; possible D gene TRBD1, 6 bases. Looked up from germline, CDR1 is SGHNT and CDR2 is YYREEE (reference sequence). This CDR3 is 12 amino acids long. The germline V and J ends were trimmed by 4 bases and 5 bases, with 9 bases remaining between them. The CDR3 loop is CASSLRGTEAFF. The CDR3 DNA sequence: TGTGCCAGCAGCCTGAGGGGGACTGAAGCTTTCTTT.

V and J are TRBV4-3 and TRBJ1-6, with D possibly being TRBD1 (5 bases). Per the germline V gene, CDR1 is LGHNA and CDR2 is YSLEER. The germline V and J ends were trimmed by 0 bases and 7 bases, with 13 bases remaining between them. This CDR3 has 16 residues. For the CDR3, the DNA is TGCGCCAGCAGCCAAGATAGGAGGGGAGGGAATTCACCCCTCCACTTT. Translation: CASSQDRRGGNSPLHF.

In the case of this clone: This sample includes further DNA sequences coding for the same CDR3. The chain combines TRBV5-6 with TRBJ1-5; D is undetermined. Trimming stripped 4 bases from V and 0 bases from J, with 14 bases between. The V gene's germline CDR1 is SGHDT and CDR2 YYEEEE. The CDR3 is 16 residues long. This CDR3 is CASSPWAGYSNQPQHF. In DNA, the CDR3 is TGTGCCAGCAGCCCCTGGGCGGGGTATAGCAATCAGCCCCAGCATTTT.

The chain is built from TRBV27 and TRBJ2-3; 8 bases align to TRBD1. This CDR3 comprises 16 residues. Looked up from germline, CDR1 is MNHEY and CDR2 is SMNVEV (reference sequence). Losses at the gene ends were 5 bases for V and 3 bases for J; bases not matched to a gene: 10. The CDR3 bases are TGTGCCAGCAGTCCCGGCTGGACAGGGAAGACAGATACGCAGTATTTT. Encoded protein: CASSPGWTGKTDTQYF.

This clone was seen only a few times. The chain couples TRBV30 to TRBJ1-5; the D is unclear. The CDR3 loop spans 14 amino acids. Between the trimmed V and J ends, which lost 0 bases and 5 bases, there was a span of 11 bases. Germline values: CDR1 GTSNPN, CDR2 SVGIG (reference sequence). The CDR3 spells CAWSVGRRDQPQHF. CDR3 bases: TGTGCCTGGAGTGTAGGTAGGAGAGATCAGCCCCAGCATTTT.

CDR3 sequence reads: CASSFTVNTEAFF. For the CDR3, the DNA is TGTGCCAGCAGCTTCACAGTGAACACTGAAGCTTTCTTT. This chain uses TRBV5-4 with TRBJ1-1; D call uncertain. This CDR3 contains 13 residues. V lost 2 bases and J 0 bases, leaving 5 bases between the germline ends. The germline CDR1 and CDR2 sequences are SGHNT and YYREEE (reference sequence). Complete variable domain (other parts from reference TRBV5-4 and TRBJ1-1): ETGVTQSPTHLIKTRGQQVTLRCSSQSGHNTVSWYQQALGQGPQFIFQYYREEENGRGNFPPRFSGLQFPNYSSELNVNALELDDSALYLCASSFTVNTEAFFGQGTRLTVV.

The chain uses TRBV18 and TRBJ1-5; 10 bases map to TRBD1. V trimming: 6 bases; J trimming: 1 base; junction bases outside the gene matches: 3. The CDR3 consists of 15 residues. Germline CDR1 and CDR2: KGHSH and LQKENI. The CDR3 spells CASSGTGDSNQPQHF. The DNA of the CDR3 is TGTGCCAGCTCCGGGACAGGGGACAGCAATCAGCCCCAGCATTTT.

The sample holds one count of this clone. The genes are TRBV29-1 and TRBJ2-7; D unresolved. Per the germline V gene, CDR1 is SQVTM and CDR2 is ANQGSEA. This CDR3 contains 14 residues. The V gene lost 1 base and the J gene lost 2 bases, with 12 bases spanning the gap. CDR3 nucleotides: TGCAGCGTTGAAGCACCGGGCAGAGCCTACGAGCAGTACTTC. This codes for CSVEAPGRAYEQYF.

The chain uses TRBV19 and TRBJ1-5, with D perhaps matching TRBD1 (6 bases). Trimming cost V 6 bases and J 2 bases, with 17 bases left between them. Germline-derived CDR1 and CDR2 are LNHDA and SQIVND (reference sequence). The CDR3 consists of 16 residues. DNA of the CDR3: TGTGCCAGTAGGAGAGGACAGACTTTTGGCAATCAGCCCCAGCATTTT. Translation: CASRRGQTFGNQPQHF. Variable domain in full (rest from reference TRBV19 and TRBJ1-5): DGGITQSPKYLFRKEGQNVTLSCEQNLNHDAMYWYRQDPGQGLRLIYYSQIVNDFQKGDIAEGYSVSREKKESFPLTVTSAQKNPTAFYLCASRRGQTFGNQPQHFGDGTRLSIL.

CDR3 sequence: CASSAGQGNYGYTF. The DNA of the CDR3 is TGCGCCAGCAGCGCGGGACAGGGCAACTATGGCTACACCTTC. The chain joins TRBV5-1 to TRBJ1-2, with 9 bases matching TRBD1. Germline V lookup: CDR1 SGHRS, CDR2 YFSETQ. The CDR3 contains 14 residues. After removal of 4 bases from V and 2 bases from J, the junction contained 3 bases not matched to a gene.

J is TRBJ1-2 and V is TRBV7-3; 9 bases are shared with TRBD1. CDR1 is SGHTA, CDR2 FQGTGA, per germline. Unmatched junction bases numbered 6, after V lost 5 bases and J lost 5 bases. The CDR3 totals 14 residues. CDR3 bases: TGTGCCAGCAGCCAGGGACAGGGTCGGTATGGCTACACCTTC. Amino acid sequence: CASSQGQGRYGYTF.

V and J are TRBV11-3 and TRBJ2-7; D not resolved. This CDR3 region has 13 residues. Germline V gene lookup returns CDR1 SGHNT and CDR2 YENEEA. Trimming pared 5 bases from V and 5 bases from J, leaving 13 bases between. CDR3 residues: CASSPGRPNEQYF. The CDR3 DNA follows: TGTGCCAGCAGCCCCGGCCGCCCTAACGAGCAGTACTTC.